The 32 T cell receptor beta chains presented below share a single source sample, sequenced in a study of blood T cell repertoires in COVID-19. Method: immunoSEQ multiplex PCR; TCRdb's copy keeps in-frame clones and lacks some. The table includes approximately 390,000 clones, approximately 90% detected once. The source material was PBMCs or T cells enriched from blood (not recorded which). These TCRs come from a woman between 50 and 59 years old who had recovered from COVID-19.

The rearrangement links TRBV27 to TRBJ1-5, with D unresolved. CDR3 length: 13 residues. Germline CDR1 reads MNHEY; CDR2 reads SMNVEV (reference sequence). V shed 5 bases and J shed 3 bases, with 8 bases lying between them. CDR3: CASSTRSNQPQHF. CDR3 sequence (DNA): TGTGCCAGCAGTACCAGATCCAATCAGCCCCAGCATTTT.

The chain uses TRBV7-2 and TRBJ2-1; D remains ambiguous. Germline V CDR1 and CDR2: SGHTA, FQGNSA. This CDR3 contains 13 residues. The V and J ends lost 3 bases and 6 bases respectively, with 9 bases between them. The CDR3: CASSFYGPNEQFF. In DNA form, the CDR3 reads TGTGCCAGCAGCTTTTACGGTCCCAATGAGCAGTTCTTC.

V and J are TRBV3-1 (or the pseudogene TRBV3-2) and TRBJ2-5, with a tentative D call TRBD2 (5 bases). This CDR3 has 12 residues. Germline values: CDR1 LGHDT, CDR2 YNNKEL (reference sequence). Trimming took 1 base from V and 5 from J, leaving 5 bases between them. The CDR3 is CASSQAGETQYF. CDR3 sequence (DNA): TGTGCCAGCAGCCAAGCGGGGGAGACCCAGTACTTC.

The chain couples TRBV7-8 to TRBJ2-1; 9 nucleotides align to TRBD2. This CDR3 has 15 residues. The V and J ends lost 1 base and 7 bases, in that order; junction bases with no gene match: 5. Germline lookup yields CDR1 SGHVS and CDR2 FQNEAQ. The CDR3 bases are TGTGCCAGCAGCTTAGGAGCGGGGGGACTGAATGAGCAGTTCTTC. Translating it yields CASSLGAGGLNEQFF.

The chain has TRBV7-9 and TRBJ1-1; 7 nucleotides agree with TRBD1. Germline V gene data show CDR1 as SEHNR and CDR2 as FQNEAQ (reference sequence). This CDR3 comprises 13 residues. With 6 bases clipped from V and 6 bases from J, the junction kept 7 bases outside the gene matches. The chain's CDR3 is CASRTGQAPEAFF. In DNA, the CDR3 is TGTGCCAGCAGAACCGGACAGGCCCCTGAAGCTTTCTTT.

The V gene is TRBV9, the J gene TRBJ1-2, with 9 bases lining up with TRBD1. V trimming: 0 bases; J trimming: 4 bases; junction bases outside the gene matches: 7. In germline, CDR1 is SGDLS, CDR2 YYNGEE. The CDR3 spans 16 residues. This CDR3 reads CASSVDPGQGGYGYTF. CDR3 coding DNA: TGTGCCAGCAGCGTAGATCCGGGACAGGGCGGCTATGGCTACACCTTC. The full variable domain, rest sourced from reference TRBV9 and TRBJ1-2, is DSGVTQTPKHLITATGQRVTLRCSPRSGDLSVYWYQQSLDQGLQFLIQYYNGEERAKGNILERFSAQQFPDLHSELNLSSLELGDSALYFCASSVDPGQGGYGYTFGSGTRLTVV.

V and J are TRBV27 and TRBJ2-1, with 7 bases fitting TRBD1. J gave up 4 bases and V 2 bases, and 8 bases lay outside the gene matches. The CDR3 is made up of 16 amino acids. Germline V gene lookup returns CDR1 MNHEY and CDR2 SMNVEV (reference sequence). In DNA, the CDR3 is TGTGCCAGCAGTTTACGAGCCAGGGGGAAATACAATGAGCAGTTCTTC. Its translation: CASSLRARGKYNEQFF.

The chain carries TRBV20-1 and TRBJ2-5, with D possibly TRBD2 on 5 matching bases. Germline V CDR1 and CDR2: DFQATT, SNEGSKA (reference sequence). V was shortened by 3 bases and J by 5 bases, with 7 bases between the two germline ends. The length of the CDR3 is 11 residues. The CDR3 sequence is CSASVAETQYF. The CDR3 DNA is TGCAGTGCTAGCGTAGCGGAGACCCAGTACTTC.

The V gene is TRBV2, the J gene TRBJ1-5, with D uncertain. This CDR3 has 14 residues. Germline loops: CDR1 SNHLY, CDR2 FYNNEI. V lost 6 bases to trimming and J lost 3 bases, with 12 bases between them. The CDR3 spells CASRYTFINQPQHF. DNA of the CDR3: TGTGCCAGCAGATACACGTTTATCAATCAGCCCCAGCATTTT.

This chain joins TRBV7-2 and TRBJ1-1; tentative D call: TRBD1 (5 bases). CDR3 size: 15 residues. V lost 1 base and J lost 3, with 12 bases in between. CDR1 is SGHTA and CDR2 is FQGNSA in the germline V gene. The CDR3 spells CASSLEGAVDTEAFF. The CDR3 nucleotides read TGTGCCAGCAGCTTAGAAGGGGCCGTGGACACTGAAGCTTTCTTT.

This rearrangement joins TRBV7-9 to TRBJ1-2; 7 nucleotides align to TRBD1. The CDR3 sequence is 15 residues long. J gave up 1 base and V 2 bases, and 4 bases lay outside the gene matches. Germline CDR1 and CDR2: SEHNR and FQNEAQ (reference sequence). The CDR3 is CASSLSRGNNYGYTF. The CDR3, as DNA: TGTGCCAGCAGCTTAAGCAGGGGGAATAACTATGGCTACACCTTC.

The chain links TRBV9 to TRBJ1-1; 9 bases align to TRBD1. V was clipped by 4 bases and J by 0 bases; unmatched bases: 13. This CDR3 is 18 amino acids long. Germline values: CDR1 SGDLS, CDR2 YYNGEE. Here the CDR3 reads CASSSETGGFRMNTEAFF. CDR3 nucleotides: TGTGCCAGCAGCTCCGAGACAGGGGGATTCCGAATGAACACTGAAGCTTTCTTT.

In this sample, this clone turned up a few times. Other DNA sequences within the sample encode an identical CDR3. The chain uses TRBV3-1 (or the pseudogene TRBV3-2) and TRBJ1-2; 9 bases are shared with TRBD1. The CDR3 spans 13 residues. Per germline, CDR1 LGHDT and CDR2 YNNKEL (reference sequence). V shed 3 bases, J shed 6 bases, and the junction held 2 bases outside the gene matches. Here the CDR3 reads CASSQGQGDGYTF. Here the CDR3 DNA reads TGTGCCAGCAGCCAGGGACAGGGCGATGGCTACACCTTC.

The rearrangement uses TRBV2 and TRBJ2-1, with TRBD1 identical over 7 bases. The germline gives CDR1 SNHLY, CDR2 FYNNEI. V shed 6 bases, J shed 5 bases, and the junction held 10 bases outside the gene matches. The CDR3 runs 15 residues. The CDR3 nucleotides read TGTGCCAGCAGCCAGGACAGGTGGGGCCACAATGAGCAGTTCTTC. Amino acid sequence: CASSQDRWGHNEQFF. Combining the CDR3 with reference TRBV2 and TRBJ2-1 gives the whole variable domain EPEVTQTPSHQVTQMGQEVILRCVPISNHLYFYWYRQILGQKVEFLVSFYNNEISEKSEIFDDQFSVERPDGSNFTLKIRSTKLEDSAMYFCASSQDRWGHNEQFFGPGTRLTVL.

This clone has a single count. The genes are TRBV6-1 and TRBJ2-5; the D gene is possibly TRBD2 (5 bases). Germline values: CDR1 MNHNS, CDR2 SASEGT. This CDR3 is built from 14 residues. The V end was cut by 3 bases, the J end by 5 bases, with 13 bases between. Written as DNA, the CDR3 is TGTGCCAGCAGTGATGGAGGAGATTACGAGACCCAGTACTTC. Translation gives CASSDGGDYETQYF.

This clone was counted a single time. The rearrangement uses TRBV18 and TRBJ1-1; 8 bases line up with TRBD1. The CDR3 runs 15 residues. Per germline, CDR1 KGHSH and CDR2 LQKENI. J gave up 5 bases and V 4 bases, and 9 bases lay outside the gene matches. CDR3: CASSQGQGRLTEAFF. The CDR3 region has the DNA TGTGCCAGCTCACAAGGACAGGGAAGGTTGACTGAAGCTTTCTTT.

The chain uses TRBV24-1 and TRBJ2-3, with D possibly TRBD1 on 5 matching bases. The CDR3 is made up of 13 amino acids. Trimming left V 2 bases short and J 9 bases short, with 11 bases between. Germline V gene data show CDR1 as KGHDR and CDR2 as SFDVKD. The DNA of the CDR3 is TGTGCCACCAGTGATTGGCAGGGTAGAACGCAGTATTTT. It is translated as CATSDWQGRTQYF.

As concerns this clone: The sample carries other DNA sequences with the same CDR3. This chain links TRBV12-3 or TRBV12-4 with TRBJ2-3; D call uncertain. V lost 4 bases and J lost 1, with 3 bases in between. The CDR3 spans 12 residues. This CDR3 is CASSSGTDTQYF. For the CDR3, the DNA is TGTGCCAGCAGTTCCGGCACAGATACGCAGTATTTT.

V usage is TRBV5-1 and J usage is TRBJ2-3, with 7 bases lining up with TRBD2. V was pared by 8 bases and J by 6 bases, with 6 bases of the junction left unmatched. Germline lookup yields CDR1 SGHRS and CDR2 YFSETQ. This CDR3 has 12 amino acids. CDR3 sequence reads: CASGEGLDTQYF. As DNA, the CDR3 is TGCGCCAGTGGGGAGGGGTTGGATACGCAGTATTTT.

This chain links TRBV2 with TRBJ1-6, with 7 nucleotides matching TRBD1. This CDR3 contains 15 residues. From germline, CDR1 is SNHLY and CDR2 FYNNEI. The V segment lost 6 bases and the J segment 10 bases; nucleotides outside the gene matches: 12. CDR3 protein: CASRNRQGAYSPLHF. CDR3 nucleotides: TGTGCCAGCAGAAACCGACAGGGCGCATACTCACCCCTCCACTTT.

The chain carries TRBV18 and TRBJ2-5; 10 nucleotides line up with TRBD2. Per germline, CDR1 KGHSH and CDR2 LQKENI. The CDR3 sequence is 17 residues long. The J segment lost 6 bases and the V segment lost 0 bases, leaving 10 bases of the junction unmatched. CDR3 DNA sequence: TGTGCCAGCTCACCACCACGTAGCGGGGGGTTTCCTCAGACCCAGTACTTC. Translated, it gives CASSPPRSGGFPQTQYF. Drawing the rest from reference TRBV18 and TRBJ2-5, the complete variable domain is NAGVMQNPRHLVRRRGQEARLRCSPMKGHSHVYWYRQLPEEGLKFMVYLQKENIIDESGMPKERFSAEFPKEGPSILRIQQVVRGDSAAYFCASSPPRSGGFPQTQYFGPGTRLLVL.

The J gene is TRBJ2-1, the V gene TRBV6-1, with 10 bases lining up with TRBD2. The V segment lost 1 base and the J segment 4 bases; nucleotides outside the gene matches: 4. Germline V gene sequence: CDR1 MNHNS, CDR2 SASEGT. CDR3 length: 16 residues. This CDR3 is CASSEVLAGAYNEQFF. The CDR3 nucleotides are TGTGCCAGCAGTGAAGTCCTAGCGGGGGCATACAATGAGCAGTTCTTC.

This sequence joins TRBV7-8 and TRBJ2-7; 7 positions agree with TRBD1. Trimming cost V 5 bases and J 4 bases; bases outside gene matches: 5. The CDR3 has 13 amino acids. Germline CDR1 and CDR2: SGHVS and FQNEAQ. CDR3 region: CASSPIQGYEQYF. The CDR3 coding sequence is TGTGCCAGCAGCCCAATACAGGGGTACGAGCAGTACTTC.

This chain uses TRBV6-5 with TRBJ1-2, with 7 positions matching TRBD1. CDR1 is MNHEY, CDR2 SVGAGI, per germline. Trimming took 6 bases from V and 7 from J; bases not matched to a gene: 5. The CDR3 totals 12 residues. The CDR3 coding sequence is TGTGCCAGCAGAGACAGGGTACGTGGCTACACCTTC. Its translation: CASRDRVRGYTF.

The chain couples TRBV5-1 to TRBJ2-5, with a tentative D call TRBD2 (7 bases). Trimming took 4 bases from V and 5 from J, leaving 21 bases between them. From germline, CDR1 is SGHRS and CDR2 YFSETQ. CDR3 length equals 16 residues. This CDR3 is CASSRTRGSSLETQYF. The CDR3 region has the DNA TGCGCCAGCAGCAGGACTAGGGGGAGCAGTCTCGAGACCCAGTACTTC. Variable domain in full (rest from reference TRBV5-1 and TRBJ2-5): KAGVTQTPRYLIKTRGQQVTLSCSPISGHRSVSWYQQTPGQGLQFLFEYFSETQRNKGNFPGRFSGRQFSNSRSEMNVSTLELGDSALYLCASSRTRGSSLETQYFGPGTRLLVL.

The V and J genes are TRBV2 and TRBJ2-3; 11 bases map to TRBD2. CDR3 size: 20 residues. Germline assignment: CDR1 SNHLY and CDR2 FYNNEI. V lost 5 bases, J lost 0 bases, and 16 bases stayed unmatched. The CDR3 sequence: CASSPPPGLAGGYSTDTQYF. CDR3 sequence (DNA): TGTGCCAGCAGTCCACCCCCGGGGCTAGCGGGGGGCTATAGCACAGATACGCAGTATTTT.

The CDR3 DNA reads TGCGCCAGCAGCTTGACTAGCGGGGGGGAAGAGACCCAGTACTTC. It codes for CASSLTSGGEETQYF. This sequence joins TRBV5-1 and TRBJ2-5, with TRBD2 matching over 13 bases. The CDR3 runs 15 residues. CDR1 SGHRS and CDR2 YFSETQ come from the germline V gene. J was trimmed by 3 bases and V by 1 base; bases with no gene match: 0.

The CDR3 spells CASSPHQGPLLGYTF. CDR3 bases: TGTGCCAGCAGCCCTCACCAGGGGCCCCTTTTGGGCTACACCTTC. The J gene is TRBJ1-2, the V gene TRBV3-1 (or the pseudogene TRBV3-2), with D perhaps matching TRBD1 (6 bases). Per the germline V gene, CDR1 is LGHDT and CDR2 is YNNKEL (reference sequence). This CDR3 has 15 amino acids. Deletions cut 4 bases from V and 8 bases from J, with 20 bases between.

The chain carries TRBV5-4 and TRBJ1-2; TRBD1 might be the D (6 bases). CDR1 SGHNT and CDR2 YYREEE come from the germline V gene (reference sequence). Deletions cut 9 bases from V and 6 bases from J, with 24 bases between. CDR3 size: 15 residues. The CDR3 here is CAISGTKDSANGYTF. The CDR3 coding sequence is TGTGCCATTTCCGGGACAAAGGATTCGGCTAATGGCTACACCTTC.

The V gene is TRBV5-4, the J gene TRBJ1-5, with 8 bases fitting TRBD1. The CDR3 sequence is 19 residues long. CDR1 SGHNT and CDR2 YYREEE come from the germline V gene (reference sequence). The junction had 17 bases not matched to a gene; V was cut back by 6 bases and J by 0 bases. This CDR3 is CASNHPGQATLYSNQPQHF. In DNA, the CDR3 is TGTGCCAGCAACCACCCGGGACAGGCTACCCTATATAGCAATCAGCCCCAGCATTTT.

The table lists this clone with a count of one. CDR3 bases: TGTGCCAGCACTGTAGGGGGTGAAGCTTTCTTT. Protein product: CASTVGGEAFF. The chain employs TRBV6-5 and TRBJ1-1; weak D call: TRBD1 (6 bases). Germline V CDR1 and CDR2: MNHEY, SVGAGI. The V gene lost 7 bases and the J gene lost 7 bases, with 10 bases spanning the gap. The CDR3 spans 11 residues.

This chain uses TRBV5-1 with TRBJ1-2, with D perhaps TRBD1 (5 bases). From germline, CDR1 is SGHRS and CDR2 YFSETQ. CDR3 length: 17 residues. V lost 4 bases to trimming and J lost 4 bases, with 23 bases between them. This CDR3 is CASSPSAGTASFYGYTF. Here the CDR3 DNA reads TGCGCCAGCAGCCCCTCCGCCGGGACTGCCTCCTTCTATGGCTACACCTTC.